This record looks at one T cell receptor beta chain sequence and its context. Profiled with immunoSEQ multiplex PCR; TCRdb holds only in-frame clones, not every one. The data contain under 200,000 clones, roughly 90% of them seen just once; the ten biggest clones take up around 1.5%. This sample is drawn from a study of blood T cell repertoires in COVID-19. Germline values: CDR1 MNHEY, CDR2 SMNVEV (reference sequence). Trimming removed 5 bases from V and 4 bases from J; junction bases left unmatched: 6. This CDR3 has 15 amino acids. The TCR originated in a man aged 18 to 35 with active or convalescent COVID-19. The chain uses TRBV27 and TRBJ1-5; 9 nucleotides agree with TRBD1. Sequencing was carried out using peripheral blood. The CDR3 spells CASSPGQGRNQPQHF. CDR3 nucleotide sequence: TGTGCCAGCAGTCCGGGACAGGGACGGAATCAGCCCCAGCATTTT.